The clone carrying this T cell receptor (beta chain) has at least ten counts. Its matching antigen is unknown. The sample is drawn from a study of T cells after yellow fever vaccination. Across the whole study: Some fractions had low cell numbers, and these were prepared with SMART-Seq v4 Ultra Low Input.

TCRdb reprocessed the 5' RACE reads with MiXCR, giving one entry per CDR3 protein. The repertoire holds 150,000 or so distinct CDR3 sequences, with about 7% as singletons. Study conclusions and caveats: Only a minor proportion of clonotypes was detected across both CD4 and CD8 compartments. Post-booster samples contained most primary-vaccination clones (around 95% CD4, 70% to 90% CD8). Compared with primary, the secondary response was weaker and peaked at day 5, not 15.

This clonotype was sampled from a man younger than 35 who received the YFV17D yellow fever vaccine. The sample consisted of CD4+ T cells sorted from PBMCs, taken about 5 days after the first yellow fever vaccination.

CDR3 sequence: CASRPGGDYNEQFF. The CDR3 bases are TGTGCCAGCAGGCCGGGGGGCGACTACAATGAGCAGTTCTTC. The chain carries TRBV7-9 and TRBJ2-1, with TRBD2 as a possible D gene (7 bases). Germline loops: CDR1 SEHNR, CDR2 FQNEAQ (reference sequence). V was shortened by 6 bases and J by 3 bases, with 12 bases between the two germline ends. The CDR3 spans 14 residues. Together with reference TRBV7-9 and TRBJ2-1, the CDR3 gives the full variable domain: DTGVSQNPRHKITKRGQNVTFRCDPISEHNRLYWYRQTLGQGPEFLTYFQNEAQLEKSRLLSDRFSAERPKGSFSTLEIQRTEQGDSAMYLCASRPGGDYNEQFFGPGTRLTVL.